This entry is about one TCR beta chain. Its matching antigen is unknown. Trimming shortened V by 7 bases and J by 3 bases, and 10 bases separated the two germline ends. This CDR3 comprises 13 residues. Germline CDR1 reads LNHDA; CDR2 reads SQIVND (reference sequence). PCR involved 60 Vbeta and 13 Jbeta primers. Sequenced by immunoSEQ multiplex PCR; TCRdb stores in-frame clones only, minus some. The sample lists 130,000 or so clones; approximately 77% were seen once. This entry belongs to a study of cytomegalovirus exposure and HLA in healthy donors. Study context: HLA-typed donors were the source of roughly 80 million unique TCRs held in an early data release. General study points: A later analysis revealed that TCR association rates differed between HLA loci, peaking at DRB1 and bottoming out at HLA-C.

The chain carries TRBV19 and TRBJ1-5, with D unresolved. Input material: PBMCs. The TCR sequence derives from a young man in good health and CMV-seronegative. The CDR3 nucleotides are TGTGCCAGTAACCCCGCGAACAATCAGCCCCAGCATTTT. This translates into CASNPANNQPQHF.